The present T cell receptor beta chain was sequenced within a study of graft-versus-host responses after intestinal transplantation. As regards this clone: Antigen unknown.

The CDR3 totals 14 residues. Trimming stripped 6 bases from V and 3 bases from J, with 12 bases between. Germline loops: CDR1 SNHLY, CDR2 FYNNEI. Profiling relied on immunoSEQ multiplex PCR, and the TCRdb table lists in-frame clones only, not all of them. The table lists 38,000 or so clones, roughly 96% of them singletons. This receptor was identified in a human donor who was the organ donor for an intestinal transplant. This rearrangement joins TRBV2 to TRBJ1-5, with D possibly matching TRBD1 (6 bases). Sequencing was performed on unstimulated CD8+ T cells sorted from spleen or lymph node cells, taken before transplant. The CDR3 region is CASRLDSTNQPQHF. The CDR3 nucleotides read TGTGCCAGCAGGCTGGACAGTACCAATCAGCCCCAGCATTTT.